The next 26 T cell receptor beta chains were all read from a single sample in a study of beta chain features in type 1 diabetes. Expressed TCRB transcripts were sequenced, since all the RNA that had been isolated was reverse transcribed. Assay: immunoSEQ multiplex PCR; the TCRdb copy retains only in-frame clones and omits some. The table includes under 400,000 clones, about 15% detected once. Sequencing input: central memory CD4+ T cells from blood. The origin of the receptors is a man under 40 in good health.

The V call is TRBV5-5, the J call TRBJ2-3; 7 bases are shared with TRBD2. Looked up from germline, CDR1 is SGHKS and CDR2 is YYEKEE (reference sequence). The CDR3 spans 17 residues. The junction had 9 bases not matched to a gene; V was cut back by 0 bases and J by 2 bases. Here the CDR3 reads CASSLARGGRNTDTQYF. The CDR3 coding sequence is TGTGCCAGCAGCTTGGCGCGGGGAGGGAGGAACACAGATACGCAGTATTTT.

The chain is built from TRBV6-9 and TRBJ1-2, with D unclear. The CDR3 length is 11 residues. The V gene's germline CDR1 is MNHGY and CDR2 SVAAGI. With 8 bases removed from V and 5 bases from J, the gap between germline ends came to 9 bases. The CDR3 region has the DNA TGTGCCAGCCCTCCTCGGTATGGCTACACCTTC. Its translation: CASPPRYGYTF.

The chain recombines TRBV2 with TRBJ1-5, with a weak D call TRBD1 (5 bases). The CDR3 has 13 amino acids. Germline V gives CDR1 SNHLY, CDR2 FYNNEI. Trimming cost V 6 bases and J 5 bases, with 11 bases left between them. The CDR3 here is CASRETADQPQHF. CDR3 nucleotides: TGTGCCAGCAGGGAGACAGCCGATCAGCCCCAGCATTTT.

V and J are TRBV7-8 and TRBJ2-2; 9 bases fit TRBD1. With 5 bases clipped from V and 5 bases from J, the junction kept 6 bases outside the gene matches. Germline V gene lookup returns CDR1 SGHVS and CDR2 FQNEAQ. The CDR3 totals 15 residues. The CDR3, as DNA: TGTGCCAGCAGCCACAGGGGGCTTATGACCGGGGAGCTGTTTTTT. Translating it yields CASSHRGLMTGELFF.

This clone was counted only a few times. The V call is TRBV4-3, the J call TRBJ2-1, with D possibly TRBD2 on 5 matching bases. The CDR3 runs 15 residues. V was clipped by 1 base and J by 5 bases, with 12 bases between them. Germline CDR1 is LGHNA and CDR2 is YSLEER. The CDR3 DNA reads TGCGCCAGCAGCCAAGGGCCGGGAAGTCACAATGAGCAGTTCTTC. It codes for CASSQGPGSHNEQFF.

CDR3 coding DNA: TGTGCCAGCAGTGAACAGGGGAGGAATTCACCCCTCCACTTT. It yields the protein CASSEQGRNSPLHF. V is TRBV25-1 and J is TRBJ1-6; D perhaps matches TRBD1 (6 bases). The germline CDR1 and CDR2 sequences are MGHDK and SYGVNS. The V end was cut by 2 bases, the J end by 7 bases, with 9 bases between. The CDR3 has 14 amino acids.

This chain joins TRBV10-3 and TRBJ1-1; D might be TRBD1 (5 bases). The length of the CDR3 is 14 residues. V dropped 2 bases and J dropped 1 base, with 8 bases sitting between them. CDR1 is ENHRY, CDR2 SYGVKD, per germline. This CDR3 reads CAISEGRENTEAFF. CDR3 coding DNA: TGTGCCATCAGTGAGGGCAGGGAGAACACTGAAGCTTTCTTT.

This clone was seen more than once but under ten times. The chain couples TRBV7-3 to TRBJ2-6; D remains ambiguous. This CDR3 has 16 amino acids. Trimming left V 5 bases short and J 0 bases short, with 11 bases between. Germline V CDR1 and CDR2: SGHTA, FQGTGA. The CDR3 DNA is TGTGCCAGCAGCCCCCCTGGCACCTCTGGGGCCAACGTCCTGACTTTC. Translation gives CASSPPGTSGANVLTF. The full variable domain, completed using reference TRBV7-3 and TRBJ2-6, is GAGVSQTPSNKVTEKGKYVELRCDPISGHTALYWYRQSLGQGPEFLIYFQGTGAADDSGLPNDRFFAVRPEGSVSTLKIQRTERGDSAVYLCASSPPGTSGANVLTFGAGSRLTVL.

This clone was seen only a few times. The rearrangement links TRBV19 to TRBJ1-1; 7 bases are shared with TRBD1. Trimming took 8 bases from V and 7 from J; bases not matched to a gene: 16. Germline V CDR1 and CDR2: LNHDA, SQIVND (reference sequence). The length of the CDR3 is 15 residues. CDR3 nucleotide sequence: TGTGCCAGTGGATACGGTTGGGACAGCTCCTATGAAGCTTTCTTT. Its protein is CASGYGWDSSYEAFF.

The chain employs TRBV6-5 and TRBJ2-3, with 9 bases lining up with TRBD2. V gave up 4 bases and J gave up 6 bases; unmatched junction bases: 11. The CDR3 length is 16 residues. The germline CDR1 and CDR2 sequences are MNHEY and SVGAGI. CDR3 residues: CASSWSGGRASDTQYF. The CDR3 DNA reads TGTGCCAGCAGTTGGTCTGGCGGGAGGGCCTCCGATACGCAGTATTTT.

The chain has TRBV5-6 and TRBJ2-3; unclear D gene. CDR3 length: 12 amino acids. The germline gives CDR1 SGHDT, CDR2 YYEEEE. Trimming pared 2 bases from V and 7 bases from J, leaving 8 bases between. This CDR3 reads CASSLSANTQYF. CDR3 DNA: TGTGCCAGCAGCTTATCAGCAAATACGCAGTATTTT.

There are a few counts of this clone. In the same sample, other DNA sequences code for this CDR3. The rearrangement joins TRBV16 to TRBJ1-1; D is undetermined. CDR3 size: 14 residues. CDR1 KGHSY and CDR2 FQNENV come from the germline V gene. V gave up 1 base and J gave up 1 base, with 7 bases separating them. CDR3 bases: TGTGCCAGCAGCCAATGGGAGGCGAACACTGAAGCTTTCTTT. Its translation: CASSQWEANTEAFF. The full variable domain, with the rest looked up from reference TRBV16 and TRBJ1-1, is GEEVAQTPKHLVRGEGQKAKLYCAPIKGHSYVFWYQQVLKNEFKFLISFQNENVFDETGMPKERFSAKCLPNSPCSLEIQATKLEDSAVYFCASSQWEANTEAFFGQGTRLTVV.

The chain's CDR3 is CASSQDQGGQAFF. CDR3 nucleotides: TGCGCCAGCAGCCAAGACCAGGGCGGTCAAGCTTTCTTT. The chain is built from TRBV4-3 and TRBJ1-1; possible D gene TRBD1, 5 bases. The germline gives CDR1 LGHNA, CDR2 YSLEER. CDR3 size: 13 residues. V gave up 0 bases and J gave up 9 bases, with 11 bases separating them.

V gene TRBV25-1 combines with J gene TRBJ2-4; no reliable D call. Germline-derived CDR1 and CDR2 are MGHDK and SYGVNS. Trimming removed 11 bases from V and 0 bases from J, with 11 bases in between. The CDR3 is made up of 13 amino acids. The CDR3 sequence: CASSTVAKNIQYF. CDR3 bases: TGTGCCTCGAGCACGGTAGCCAAAAACATTCAGTACTTC.

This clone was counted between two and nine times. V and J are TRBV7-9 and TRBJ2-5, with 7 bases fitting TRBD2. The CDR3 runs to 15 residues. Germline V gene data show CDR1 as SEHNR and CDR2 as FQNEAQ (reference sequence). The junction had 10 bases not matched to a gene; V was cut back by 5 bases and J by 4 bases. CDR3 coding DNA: TGTGCCAGCAGCCCCCAAGGGACTACCGTAGAGACCCAGTACTTC. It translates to CASSPQGTTVETQYF.

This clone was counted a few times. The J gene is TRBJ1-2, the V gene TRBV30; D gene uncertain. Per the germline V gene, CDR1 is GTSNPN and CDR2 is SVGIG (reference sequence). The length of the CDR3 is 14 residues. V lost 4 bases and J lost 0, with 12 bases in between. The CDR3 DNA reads TGTGCCTGGAACCGAGACAATTCTAACTATGGCTACACCTTC. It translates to CAWNRDNSNYGYTF.

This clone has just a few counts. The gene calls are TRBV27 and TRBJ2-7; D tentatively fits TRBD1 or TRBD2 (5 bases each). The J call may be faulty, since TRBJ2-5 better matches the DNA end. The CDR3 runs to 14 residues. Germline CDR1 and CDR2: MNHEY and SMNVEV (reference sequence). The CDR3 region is CASSPTQGGGTQYF. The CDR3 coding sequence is TGTGCCAGCAGTCCGACCCAGGGTGGGGGGACCCAGTACTTC.

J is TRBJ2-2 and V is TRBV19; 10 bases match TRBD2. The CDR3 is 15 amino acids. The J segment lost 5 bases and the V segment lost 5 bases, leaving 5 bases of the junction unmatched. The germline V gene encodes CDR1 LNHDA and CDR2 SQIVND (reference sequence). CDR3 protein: CASSPSGGATGELFF. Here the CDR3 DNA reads TGTGCCAGTAGTCCTAGCGGGGGCGCGACCGGGGAGCTGTTTTTT. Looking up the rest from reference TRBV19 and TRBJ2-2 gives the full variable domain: DGGITQSPKYLFRKEGQNVTLSCEQNLNHDAMYWYRQDPGQGLRLIYYSQIVNDFQKGDIAEGYSVSREKKESFPLTVTSAQKNPTAFYLCASSPSGGATGELFFGEGSRLTVL.

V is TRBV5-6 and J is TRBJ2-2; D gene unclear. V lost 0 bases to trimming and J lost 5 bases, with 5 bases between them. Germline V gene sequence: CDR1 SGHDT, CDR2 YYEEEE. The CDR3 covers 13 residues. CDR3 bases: TGTGCCAGCAGCTTGGATTGGACCGGGGAGCTGTTTTTT. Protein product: CASSLDWTGELFF.

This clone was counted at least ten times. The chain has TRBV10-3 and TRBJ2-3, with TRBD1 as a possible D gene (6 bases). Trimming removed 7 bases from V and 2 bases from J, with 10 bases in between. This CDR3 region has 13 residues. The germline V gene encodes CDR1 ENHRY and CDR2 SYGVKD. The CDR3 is CAITWTATDTQYF. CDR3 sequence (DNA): TGTGCCATCACTTGGACAGCCACAGATACGCAGTATTTT.

This chain's CDR3 is CASSGLSTGELFF. The CDR3 coding sequence is TGTGCCAGCAGCGGACTTAGCACCGGGGAGCTGTTTTTT. The chain employs TRBV11-2 and TRBJ2-2; TRBD2 is a possible D gene (5 bases). The CDR3 is 13 residues long. The V gene lost 5 bases and the J gene lost 4 bases, with 8 bases spanning the gap. CDR1 is SGHAT and CDR2 is FQNNGV in the germline V gene.

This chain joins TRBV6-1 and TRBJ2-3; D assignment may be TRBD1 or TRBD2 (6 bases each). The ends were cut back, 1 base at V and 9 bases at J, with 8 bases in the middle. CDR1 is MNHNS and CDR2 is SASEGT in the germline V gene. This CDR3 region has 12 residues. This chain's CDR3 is CASSEVGGTQYF. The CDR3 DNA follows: TGTGCCAGCAGTGAAGTGGGGGGCACGCAGTATTTT.

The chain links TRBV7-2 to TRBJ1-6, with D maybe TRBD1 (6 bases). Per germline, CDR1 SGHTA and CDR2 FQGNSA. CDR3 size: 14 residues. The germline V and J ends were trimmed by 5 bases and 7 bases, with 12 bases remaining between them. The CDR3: CASSQDSRNSPLHF. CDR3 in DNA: TGTGCCAGCAGCCAGGACAGCCGGAATTCACCCCTCCACTTT. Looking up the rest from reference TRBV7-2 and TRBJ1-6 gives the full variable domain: GAGVSQSPSNKVTEKGKDVELRCDPISGHTALYWYRQSLGQGLEFLIYFQGNSAPDKSGLPSDRFSAERTGGSVSTLTIQRTQQEDSAVYLCASSQDSRNSPLHFGNGTRLTVT.

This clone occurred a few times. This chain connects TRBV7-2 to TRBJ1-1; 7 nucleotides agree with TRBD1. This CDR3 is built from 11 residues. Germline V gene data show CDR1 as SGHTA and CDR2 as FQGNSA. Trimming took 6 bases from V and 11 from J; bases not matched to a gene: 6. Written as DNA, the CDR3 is TGTGCCAGCAGTCGTGACAGGGTGGCTTTCTTT. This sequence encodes CASSRDRVAFF.

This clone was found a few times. For the CDR3, the DNA is TGTGCCAGCTCACCCGCCGGGAGGTTGGTAGACTATGGCTACACCTTC. Translating it yields CASSPAGRLVDYGYTF. The gene calls are TRBV18 and TRBJ1-2; the D is unclear. CDR3 size: 16 residues. Germline V gene sequence: CDR1 KGHSH, CDR2 LQKENI. Trimming pared 3 bases from V and 3 bases from J, leaving 17 bases between.

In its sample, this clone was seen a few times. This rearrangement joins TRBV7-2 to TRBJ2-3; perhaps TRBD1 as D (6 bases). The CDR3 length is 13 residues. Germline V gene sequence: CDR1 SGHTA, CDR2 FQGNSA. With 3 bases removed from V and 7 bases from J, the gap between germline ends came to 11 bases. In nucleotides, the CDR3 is TGTGCCAGCAGCTTGCTACAGGGAAATACGCAGTATTTT. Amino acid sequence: CASSLLQGNTQYF.